The clone carrying this T cell receptor beta chain was detected only a few times. What it binds is not known. This record belongs to a study of response to subunit inactivated influenza vaccine. From the RT-PCR reads, TCRdb called clonotypes with MiXCR, one entry per CDR3 protein. This sample carries about 190,000 distinct CDR3 sequences, approximately 15% of them seen once, and the ten largest clones take approximately 24%. Study observations and caveats: That few new T cells are recruited by each seasonal influenza vaccination was the authors' suggestion.

The receptor was derived from a man in his fifties or sixties who received an inactivated influenza vaccine. The specimen comprised CD8+ T cells sorted from PBMCs, sampled about 5 days after vaccination.

This CDR3 reads CSAALLAGGNEQFF. In nucleotides, the CDR3 is TGCAGTGCTGCGCTCCTAGCGGGGGGGAATGAGCAGTTCTTC. The gene calls are TRBV20-1 and TRBJ2-1, with TRBD2 identical over 12 bases. The CDR3 spans 14 residues. Germline CDR1 reads DFQATT; CDR2 reads SNEGSKA (reference sequence). J lost 7 bases, V lost 5 bases, and 6 bases had no gene match.